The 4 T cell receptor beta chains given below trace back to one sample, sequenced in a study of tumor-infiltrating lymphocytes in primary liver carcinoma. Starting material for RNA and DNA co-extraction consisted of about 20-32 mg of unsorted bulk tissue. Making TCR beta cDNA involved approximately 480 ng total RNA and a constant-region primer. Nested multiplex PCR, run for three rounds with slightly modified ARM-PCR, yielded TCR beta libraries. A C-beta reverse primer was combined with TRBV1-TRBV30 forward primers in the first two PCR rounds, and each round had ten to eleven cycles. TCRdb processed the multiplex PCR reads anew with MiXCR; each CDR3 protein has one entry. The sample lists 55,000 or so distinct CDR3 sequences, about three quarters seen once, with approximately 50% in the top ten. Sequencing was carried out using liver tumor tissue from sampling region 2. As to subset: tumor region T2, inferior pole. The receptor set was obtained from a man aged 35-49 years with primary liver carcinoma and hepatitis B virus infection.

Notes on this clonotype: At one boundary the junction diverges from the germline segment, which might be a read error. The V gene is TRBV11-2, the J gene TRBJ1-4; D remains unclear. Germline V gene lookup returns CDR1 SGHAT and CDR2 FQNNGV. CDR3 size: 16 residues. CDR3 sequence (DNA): TGTGCCAGCAGCAGGATTCCGGGAGGAACAAATGAAAAACTGTCTTTT. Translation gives CASSRIPGGTNEKLSF.

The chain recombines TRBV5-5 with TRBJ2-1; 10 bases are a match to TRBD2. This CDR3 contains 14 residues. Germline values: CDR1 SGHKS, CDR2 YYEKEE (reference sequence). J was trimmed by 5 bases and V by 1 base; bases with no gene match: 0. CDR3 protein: CASSLTSGDNEQFF. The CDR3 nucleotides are TGTGCCAGCAGCTTGACTAGCGGGGACAATGAGCAGTTCTTC.

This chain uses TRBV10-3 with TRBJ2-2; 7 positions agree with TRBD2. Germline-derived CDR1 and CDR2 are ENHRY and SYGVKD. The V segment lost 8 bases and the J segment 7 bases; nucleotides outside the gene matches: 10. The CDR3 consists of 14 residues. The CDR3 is CAIWRTRVIGELFF. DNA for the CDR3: TGTGCCATCTGGAGGACTAGAGTCATCGGGGAGCTGTTTTTT.

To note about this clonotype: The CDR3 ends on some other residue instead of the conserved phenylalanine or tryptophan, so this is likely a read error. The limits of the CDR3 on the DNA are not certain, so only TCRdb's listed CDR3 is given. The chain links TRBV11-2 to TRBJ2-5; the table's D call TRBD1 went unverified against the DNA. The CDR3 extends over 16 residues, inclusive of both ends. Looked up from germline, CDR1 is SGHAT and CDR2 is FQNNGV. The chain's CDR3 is CASSLTAGGSWETQYL.